This T cell receptor (beta chain) was sequenced during a study of a mutant IDH1 vaccine in newly diagnosed glioma. The germline V gene has CDR1 GTSNPN and CDR2 SVGIG (reference sequence). Trimming cost V 1 base and J 11 bases; bases outside gene matches: 5. The CDR3 spans 12 residues. Time point indicated: week 5, during vaccination. Every vaccination contained 300 ug of the mutant IDH1 20-mer peptide and was paired with topical imiquimod. The table came from immunoSEQ multiplex PCR; TCRdb's copy has only in-frame clones and leaves some out. The table lists some 51,000 clones, over 75% of them singletons. Worth noting for this clone: Its antigen remains unidentified.

The chain employs TRBV30 and TRBJ1-1, with TRBD1 identical over 9 bases. The sample in question was PBMCs, obtained from a glioma patient whose treatment included an IDH1 peptide vaccine. The clonotype was recovered from a man aged 45-60 years with glioma. The CDR3 nucleotides are TGTGCCTGGAGTGGAACCGGGACAGGGGCTTTCTTT. This encodes CAWSGTGTGAFF.